This T cell receptor (beta chain) comes out of a study of OX40 agonist ivuxolimab in advanced cancers. General notes on the study: Ivuxolimab was an agonistic, fully human IgG2 monoclonal antibody directed against OX40 (CD134), a costimulatory receptor. Intravenous ivuxolimab was administered to patients every 2 weeks at six dose levels: 0.01, 0.1, 0.3, 1.5, 3 and 10 mg/kg. Among the 52 dose-escalation patients, around 19 had hepatocellular carcinoma, approximately 15 melanoma, 9 renal cell carcinoma and 9 head and neck cancer. In the dose-escalation cohort, 65% to 85% of patients were male, and the mean age was 60 years with a range of about 23 to 79. Prior anti-PD-1, anti-PD-L1 or anti-CTLA-4 therapy was permitted, and checkpoint inhibitors had been received by 40% to 50% of dose-escalation patients. Three dose-escalation patients achieved partial responses, one with hepatocellular carcinoma and two with cutaneous melanoma. Peripheral TCRbeta sequencing aimed to test whether ivuxolimab altered TCR sequence diversity and caused clonal T-cell expansion. The monotherapy dose-escalation portion (N ≈ 50 patients) of the phase I ivuxolimab trial is reported in the paper. Overall study outcomes, separate from this receptor: The antigen specificity of the clonally expanded peripheral T cells was not determined. After ivuxolimab, CD8+ T cells had more expanded clones than CD4+ T cells on average. Low levels of normalized T-cell clonal expansion were also seen in some patients who did not respond. In the 0.1-3.0 mg/kg groups, partial responders had among the lowest normalized peripheral clonal expansion, particularly in CD8+ T cells. At doses of 0.1 to 3.0 mg/kg, clonal expansion of both CD4+ and CD8+ blood T cells was observed from baseline to week 6.

This clone has just one count. Its antigen has not been determined. The sample holds no much larger clone one base away, and base qualities are not on file. The trial excluded patients who had a history of autoimmune disease or were on systemic immunosuppression. Peripheral blood for TCR sequencing was drawn from every dose cohort at baseline, at cycle 4 day 1 and at cycle 7 day 1. The samples were drawn from a first-in-human, open-label, multicenter phase I dose-escalation trial of ivuxolimab. Adults with locally advanced or metastatic head and neck squamous cell, hepatocellular, melanoma or renal cell carcinoma were enrolled in the trial. Before TCR sequencing, CD4+ T cells and CD8+ T cells were sorted from peripheral blood as separate populations. From its cysteine to its phenylalanine, the CDR3 spans 13 amino acids. Of all the DNA, just the CDR3 is kept, 39 bases in frame from base 1. Based on the germline V gene (reference sequence), the CDR1 and CDR2 sequences are GTSNPN and SVGIG. Trimming removed 0 bases from V and 7 bases from J, leaving 12 bases between the germline ends.

To sequence the TCRbeta CDR3 region, genomic DNA was isolated from the sorted cells. The immunoSEQ Assay was used for sequencing of TCRbeta CDR3 regions. The table was pulled from immuneACCESS by TCRdb, which kept in-frame rearrangements only. Such tables lose some clones; where checked, under half of the loss comes from unresolved V genes, and the rest has no known cause. The sample table lists tens of thousands of clones, 84% of them with a count of one. The ten largest clones add up to about 55% of the sample. Sequences were derived from CD4+ or CD8+ T cells sorted from blood, sampled in a trial of the OX40 agonist ivuxolimab. The TCR comes from an adult with an advanced solid tumor such as melanoma, head and neck, liver or kidney cancer. The chain is encoded by TRBV30 joined to TRBJ2-5, with the D segment possibly TRBD1 or TRBD2, each aligning over 5 bases. The DNA reads TGTGCCTGGAGTGTAGGGACCCGAGGGACCCAGTACTTC. It codes for CAWSVGTRGTQYF.